This TCR beta chain was sequenced in a study of graft-versus-host responses after intestinal transplantation. TCRdb's copy holds only in-frame clones and misses some; the assay was immunoSEQ multiplex PCR. The table shows tens of thousands of clones, with about 94% occurring only once. In regard to this clone: The target antigen is unknown.

V was shortened by 6 bases and J by 5 bases, with 7 bases between the two germline ends. CDR1 is SNHLY and CDR2 is FYNNEI in the germline V gene. The CDR3 is 11 residues long. The chain recombines TRBV2 with TRBJ1-2; D is unclear. The specimen was unstimulated CD4+ T cells sorted from spleen or lymph node cells, collected before transplant. The clonotype was recovered from a human donor who was the organ donor for an intestinal transplant. The CDR3 nucleotides are TGTGCCAGCAGGACGGCATATGGCTACACCTTC. It specifies CASRTAYGYTF.